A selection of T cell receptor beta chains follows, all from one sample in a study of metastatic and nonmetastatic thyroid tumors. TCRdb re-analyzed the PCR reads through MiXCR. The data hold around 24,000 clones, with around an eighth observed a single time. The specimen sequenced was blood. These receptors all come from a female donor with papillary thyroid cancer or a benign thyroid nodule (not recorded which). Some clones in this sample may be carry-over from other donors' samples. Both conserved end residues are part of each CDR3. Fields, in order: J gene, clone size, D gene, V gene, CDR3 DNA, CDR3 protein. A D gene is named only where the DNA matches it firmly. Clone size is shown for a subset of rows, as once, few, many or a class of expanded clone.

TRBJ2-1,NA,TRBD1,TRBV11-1,TGTGCCAGCAGCACCCGGACAGGGACCGTTAGGAATGAGCAGTTCTTC,CASSTRTGTVRNEQFF
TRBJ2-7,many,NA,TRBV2,TGTGCCAGCAGTGAGTCCCCAGGGTACGAGCAGTACTTC,CASSESPGYEQYF
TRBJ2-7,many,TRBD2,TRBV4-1,TGCGCCAGCAGCCGAAGCGGGACTAGCGACTACGAGCAGTACTTC,CASSRSGTSDYEQYF
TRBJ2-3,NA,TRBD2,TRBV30,TGTTCCTGGAGTCAGATCGGGAGGAGCACAGATACGCAGTATTTT,CSWSQIGRSTDTQYF
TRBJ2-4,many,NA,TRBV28,TGTGCCAGCAGTTTTACAGGAATCAAAGCCAAAAACATTCAGTACTTC,CASSFTGIKAKNIQYF
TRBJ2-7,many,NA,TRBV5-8,TGTGCCAGCAGTCGGGGAGAAATCTCCTACGAGCAGTACTTC,CASSRGEISYEQYF
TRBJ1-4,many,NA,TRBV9,TGTGCCAGCAGCGCACGCCCCCAACTGGCAGGGTCGGGTGAAAAACTGTTTTTT,CASSARPQLAGSGEKLFF
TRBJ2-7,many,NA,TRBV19,TGTGCCAGTAGTATCGCCGGCAGGGTTCCGTCCTACGAGCAGTACTTC,CASSIAGRVPSYEQYF
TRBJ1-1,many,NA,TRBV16,TGTGCCAGCAGCCCCCGGGTCGGGGGGGCTGAAGCTTTCTTT,CASSPRVGGAEAFF
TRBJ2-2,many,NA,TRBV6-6,TGTGCCAGCAGTCCTAGATCGGGTCCTTTCAACACCAACACCGGGGAGCTGTTTTTT,CASSPRSGPFNTNTGELFF
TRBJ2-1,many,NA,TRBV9,TGTGCCAGCAGCGCCTTCTCCGGGACTAATGAGCAGTTCTTC,CASSAFSGTNEQFF
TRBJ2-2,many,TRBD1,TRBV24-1,TGTGCCACCAGTGACCCGGGACAGGGGAACACCGGGGAGCTGTTTTTT,CATSDPGQGNTGELFF
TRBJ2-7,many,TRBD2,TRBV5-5,TGTGCCAGCAGCTTGGTTGGACTAGCGGGAGTGGCCTACGAGCAGTACTTC,CASSLVGLAGVAYEQYF
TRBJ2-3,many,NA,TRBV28,TGTGCCAGCAGTTCGTCGGGACTCACAGATACGCAGTATTTT,CASSSSGLTDTQYF
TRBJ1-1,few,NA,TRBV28,TGTGCCAGCAGTTTGGAGGGGCTAAGGGACACTGAAGCTTTCTTT,CASSLEGLRDTEAFF
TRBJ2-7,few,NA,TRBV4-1,TGCGCCAGCAGCCAAGATCGGGACTTCTCTTCCTACGAGCAGTACTTC,CASSQDRDFSSYEQYF
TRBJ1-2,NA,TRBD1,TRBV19,TGTGCCAGTACTACAAAACGGACAGGGACGACAAATGGCTACACCTTC,CASTTKRTGTTNGYTF
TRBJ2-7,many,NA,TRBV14,TGTGCCAGCAGCCAGACTATCTACGAGATGCACTTC,CASSQTIYEMHF
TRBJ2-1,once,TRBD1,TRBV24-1,TGTGCCACCACTTCCATTATGGGGGGACAGGGGGCGAACAATGAGCAGTTCTTC,CATTSIMGGQGANNEQFF
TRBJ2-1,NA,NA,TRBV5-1,TGCGCCAGCAGCTTGGAAGAGGGATCCTACAATGAGCAGTTCTTC,CASSLEEGSYNEQFF
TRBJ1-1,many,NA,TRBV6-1,TGTGCCAGCAGTGTAAGGATGAACACTGAAGCTTTCTTT,CASSVRMNTEAFF
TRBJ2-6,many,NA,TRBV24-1,TGTGCCACCGCCAGGTCTGGGGCCAACGTCCTGACTTTC,CATARSGANVLTF
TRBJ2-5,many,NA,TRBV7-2,TGTGCCAGCAGCTTAGCGGCGCGGGTCAGTTGGTGGGAGACCCAGTACTTC,CASSLAARVSWWETQYF
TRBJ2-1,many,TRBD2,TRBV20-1,TGCAGTGCTATGCCCGGGACTAGCGGGACGAATGAGCAGTTCTTC,CSAMPGTSGTNEQFF
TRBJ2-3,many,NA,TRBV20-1,TGCAGTGGATGGGGCAACGGAGATACGCAGTATTTT,CSGWGNGDTQYF
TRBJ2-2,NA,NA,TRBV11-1,TGTGCCAGCATTTCAACAGGGACGTCGAACACCGGGGAGCTGTTTTTT,CASISTGTSNTGELFF
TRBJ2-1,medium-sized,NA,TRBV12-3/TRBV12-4,TGTGCCAGCAGTTTGTCTCTTGAGCAGTTCTTC,CASSLSLEQFF